The T cell receptor beta chain described here comes from a study of T cell responses to AZD1222 COVID-19 vaccine. Comment on this clone: Its cognate antigen is unknown.

Only in-frame clones appear in the TCRdb table, and some are missing; sequencing was by immunoSEQ multiplex PCR. The data hold approximately 170,000 clones, with around 94% observed a single time. Study conclusions and caveats: All repertoire sampling was performed exclusively after the peak T cell response. It was only a handful of AZD1222 recipients who were seropositive at baseline. White British donors predominated, females outnumbered males, and clonal diversity was possibly underestimated.

Per the germline V gene, CDR1 is SGDLS and CDR2 is YYNGEE. V was trimmed by 4 bases and J by 2 bases, leaving 13 bases between them. This CDR3 has 14 amino acids. The sequence came from an adult who received the AZD1222 COVID-19 vaccine. The specimen comprised peripheral blood, sampled 28 days after the second AZD1222 dose. The V gene is TRBV9, the J gene TRBJ2-7; D gene unclear. Here the CDR3 DNA reads TGTGCCAGCAGCCCCCAGATGGCTACCTACGAGCAGTACTTC. Protein: CASSPQMATYEQYF.